This TCR beta chain stems from a study of cytomegalovirus exposure and HLA in healthy donors. This clone has only one observation. Looked up from germline, CDR1 is SGHTA and CDR2 is FQGNSA. The CDR3 totals 15 residues. The trim removed 5 bases at V and 3 bases at J, leaving 7 bases unmatched. PCR used 60 Vbeta primers and 13 Jbeta primers. This table comes from immunoSEQ multiplex PCR, and its TCRdb copy is limited to in-frame clones, with some not included. The data show about 89,000 clones, about 74% seen once. V and J are TRBV7-2 and TRBJ2-7, with 10 nucleotides matching TRBD2. This TCR derives from a man under 40 in good health and CMV-seronegative. Sequencing was performed on PBMCs. The CDR3 region has the DNA TGTGCCAGCAGCGAGGGGACTAGCGAGGTCTACGAGCAGTACTTC. It is translated as CASSEGTSEVYEQYF.